The subject of this entry is one T cell receptor beta chain. Its specificity is not known. A junction boundary mismatches the germline segment, possibly from a read error. This specimen comes from a study of early T cells in non-severe SARS-CoV-2 infection. General study points: Anti-spike CD8 responses were favored in VDJdb matching, and private and CD4 specificities were missed.

Separate cDNA molecules each had unique molecular identifiers attached to them. TCRdb analysed the 5' RACE reads with MiXCR anew, one entry per CDR3 protein. This table holds about 80,000 distinct CDR3 sequences, about 9.6% found once. This CDR3 region has 14 residues. From germline, CDR1 is SNHLY and CDR2 FYNNEI. This chain uses TRBV2 with TRBJ2-7; TRBD1 is a possible D gene (6 bases). This TCR came from an adult who was a healthcare worker with PCR-confirmed SARS-CoV-2 infection or an uninfected control (not recorded which). Sequenced: whole blood. This chain's CDR3 is CASMPRDNRREHYF. The CDR3 nucleotides read TGTGCCAGCATGCCCCGGGACAACCGAAGAGAGCATTACTTC.